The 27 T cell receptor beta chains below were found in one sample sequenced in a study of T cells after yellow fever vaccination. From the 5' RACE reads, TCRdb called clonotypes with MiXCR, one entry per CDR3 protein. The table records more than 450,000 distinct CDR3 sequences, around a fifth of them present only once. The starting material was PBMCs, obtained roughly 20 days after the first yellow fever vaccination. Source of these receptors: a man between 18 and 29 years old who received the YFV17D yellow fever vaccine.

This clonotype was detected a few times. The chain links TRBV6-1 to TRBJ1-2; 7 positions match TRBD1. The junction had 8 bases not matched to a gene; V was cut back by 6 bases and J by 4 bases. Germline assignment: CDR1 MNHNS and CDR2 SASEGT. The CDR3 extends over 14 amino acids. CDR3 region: CASRVQGSGYGYTF. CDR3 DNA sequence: TGTGCCAGCAGGGTACAGGGGTCGGGCTATGGCTACACCTTC.

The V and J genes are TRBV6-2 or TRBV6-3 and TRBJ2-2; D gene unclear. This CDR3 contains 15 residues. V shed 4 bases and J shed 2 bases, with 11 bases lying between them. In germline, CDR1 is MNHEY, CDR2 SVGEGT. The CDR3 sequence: CASSSRTRNTGELFF. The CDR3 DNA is TGTGCCAGCAGTTCCCGGACCCGCAACACCGGGGAGCTGTTTTTT.

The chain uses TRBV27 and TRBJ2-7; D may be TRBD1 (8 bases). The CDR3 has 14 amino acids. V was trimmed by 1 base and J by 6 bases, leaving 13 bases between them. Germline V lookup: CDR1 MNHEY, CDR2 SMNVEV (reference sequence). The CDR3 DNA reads TGTGCCAGCAGTTTATACAACAGGGGGGGCGAGCAGTACGTC. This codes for CASSLYNRGGEQYV.

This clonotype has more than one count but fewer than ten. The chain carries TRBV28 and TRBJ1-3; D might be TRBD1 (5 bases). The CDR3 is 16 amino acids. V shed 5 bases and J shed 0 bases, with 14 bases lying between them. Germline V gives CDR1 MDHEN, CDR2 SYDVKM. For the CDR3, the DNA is TGTGCCAGCAGTGGAGCAGACAGTAGCTCTGGAAACACCATATATTTT. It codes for CASSGADSSSGNTIYF.

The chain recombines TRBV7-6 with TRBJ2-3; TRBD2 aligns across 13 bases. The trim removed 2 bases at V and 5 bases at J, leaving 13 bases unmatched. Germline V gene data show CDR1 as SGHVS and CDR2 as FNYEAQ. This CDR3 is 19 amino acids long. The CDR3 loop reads CASSLRVTSGGAGLDTQYF. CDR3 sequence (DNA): TGTGCCAGCAGCTTACGGGTCACTAGCGGGGGGGCCGGGTTAGATACGCAGTATTTT.

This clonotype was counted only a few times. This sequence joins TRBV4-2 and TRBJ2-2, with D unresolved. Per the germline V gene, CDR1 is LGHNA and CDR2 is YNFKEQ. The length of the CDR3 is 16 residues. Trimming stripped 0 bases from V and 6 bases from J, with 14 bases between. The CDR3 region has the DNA TGTGCCAGCAGCCAAGAGGATCGTAAGTTCTCCGGGGAGCTGTTTTTT. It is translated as CASSQEDRKFSGELFF.

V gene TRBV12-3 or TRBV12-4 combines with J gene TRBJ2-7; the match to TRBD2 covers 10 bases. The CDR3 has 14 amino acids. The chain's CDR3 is CASSLRGLAATLRV. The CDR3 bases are TGTGCCAGCAGTTTAAGAGGACTAGCGGCGACCCTCAGAGTC.

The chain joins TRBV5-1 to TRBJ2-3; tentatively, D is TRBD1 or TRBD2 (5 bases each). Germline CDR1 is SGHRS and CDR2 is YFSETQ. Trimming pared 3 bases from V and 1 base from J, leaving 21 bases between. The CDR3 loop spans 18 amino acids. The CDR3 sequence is CASSWGFSTGPRTDTQYF. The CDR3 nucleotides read TGCGCCAGCAGCTGGGGGTTTAGTACGGGGCCACGCACAGATACGCAGTATTTT.

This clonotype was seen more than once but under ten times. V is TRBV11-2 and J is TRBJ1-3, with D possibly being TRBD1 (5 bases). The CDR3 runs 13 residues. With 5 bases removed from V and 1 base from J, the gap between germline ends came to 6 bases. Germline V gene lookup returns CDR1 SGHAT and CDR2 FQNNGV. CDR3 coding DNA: TGTGCCAGCAGCAAGGGGTCTGGAAACACCATATATTTT. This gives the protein CASSKGSGNTIYF.

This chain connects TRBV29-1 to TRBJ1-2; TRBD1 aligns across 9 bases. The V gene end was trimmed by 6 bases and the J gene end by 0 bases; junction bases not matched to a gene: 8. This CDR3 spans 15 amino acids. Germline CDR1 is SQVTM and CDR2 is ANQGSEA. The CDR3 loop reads CSVRDRDRPNYGYTF. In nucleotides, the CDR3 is TGCAGCGTCCGGGACAGGGACCGTCCTAACTATGGCTACACCTTC.

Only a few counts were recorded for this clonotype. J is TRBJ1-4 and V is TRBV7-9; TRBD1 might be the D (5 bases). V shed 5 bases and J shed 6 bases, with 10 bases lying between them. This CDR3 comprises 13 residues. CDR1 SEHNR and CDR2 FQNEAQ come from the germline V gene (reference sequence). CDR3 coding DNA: TGTGCCAGCAGCCAGGGAGGGTATGAAAAACTGTTTTTT. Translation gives CASSQGGYEKLFF.

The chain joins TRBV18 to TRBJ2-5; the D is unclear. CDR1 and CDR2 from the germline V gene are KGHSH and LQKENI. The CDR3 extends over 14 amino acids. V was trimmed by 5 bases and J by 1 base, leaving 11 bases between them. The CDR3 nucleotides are TGTGCCAGCTCAACTGGACCGCTCCAAGAGACCCAGTACTTC. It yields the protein CASSTGPLQETQYF.

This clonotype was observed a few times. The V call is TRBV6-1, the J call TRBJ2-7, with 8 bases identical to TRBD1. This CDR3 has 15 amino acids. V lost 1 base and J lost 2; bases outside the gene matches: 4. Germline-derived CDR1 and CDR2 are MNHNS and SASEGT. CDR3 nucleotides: TGTGCCAGCAGTGAAGACCTACAGGGGGCCTACGAGCAGTACGTC. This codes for CASSEDLQGAYEQYV.

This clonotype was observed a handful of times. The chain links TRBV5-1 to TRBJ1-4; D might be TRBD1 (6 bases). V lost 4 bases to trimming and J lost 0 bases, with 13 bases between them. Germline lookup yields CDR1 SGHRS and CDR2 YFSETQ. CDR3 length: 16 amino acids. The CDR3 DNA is TGCGCCAGCAGCCCTTGGGACATTGCAACTAATGAAAAACTGTTTTTT. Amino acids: CASSPWDIATNEKLFF.

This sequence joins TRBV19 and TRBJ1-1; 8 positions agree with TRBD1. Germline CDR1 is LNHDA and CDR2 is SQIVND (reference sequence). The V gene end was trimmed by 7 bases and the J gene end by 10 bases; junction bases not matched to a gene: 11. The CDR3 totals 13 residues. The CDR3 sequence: CASIQDRAGGAFF. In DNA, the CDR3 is TGTGCCAGTATCCAGGACAGGGCCGGTGGAGCTTTCTTT.

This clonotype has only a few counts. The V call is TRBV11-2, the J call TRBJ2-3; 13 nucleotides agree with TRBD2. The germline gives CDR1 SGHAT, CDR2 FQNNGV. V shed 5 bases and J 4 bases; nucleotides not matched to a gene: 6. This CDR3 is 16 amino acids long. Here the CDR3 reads CASSPRLAGGSDTQYF. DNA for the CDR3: TGTGCCAGCAGCCCCCGACTAGCGGGGGGCTCAGATACGCAGTATTTT.

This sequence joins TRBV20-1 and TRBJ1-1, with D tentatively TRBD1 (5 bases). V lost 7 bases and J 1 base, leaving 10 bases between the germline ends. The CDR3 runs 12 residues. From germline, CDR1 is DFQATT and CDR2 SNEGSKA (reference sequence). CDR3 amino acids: CSVLQGNTEAFF. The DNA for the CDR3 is TGCAGTGTTCTCCAGGGGAACACTGAAGCTTTCTTT.

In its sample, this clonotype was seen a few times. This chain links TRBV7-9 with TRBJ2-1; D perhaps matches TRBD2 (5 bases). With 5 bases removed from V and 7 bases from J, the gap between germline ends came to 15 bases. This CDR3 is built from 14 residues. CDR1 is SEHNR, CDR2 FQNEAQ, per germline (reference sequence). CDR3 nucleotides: TGTGCCAGCAGCGGTAACCCCTCGGGGAATGAGCAGTTCTTC. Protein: CASSGNPSGNEQFF.

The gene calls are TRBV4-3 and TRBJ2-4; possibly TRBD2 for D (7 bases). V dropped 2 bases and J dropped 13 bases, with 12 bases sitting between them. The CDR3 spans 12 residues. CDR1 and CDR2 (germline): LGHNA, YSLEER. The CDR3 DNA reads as TGCGCCAGCAGCCAATATGGGGGGGCACAGTACTTC. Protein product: CASSQYGGAQYF.

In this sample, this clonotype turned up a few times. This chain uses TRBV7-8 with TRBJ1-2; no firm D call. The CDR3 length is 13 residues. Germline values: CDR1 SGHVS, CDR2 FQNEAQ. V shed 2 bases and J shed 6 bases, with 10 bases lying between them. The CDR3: CASSLFSSDGYTF. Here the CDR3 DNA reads TGTGCCAGCAGCTTATTCTCCTCGGATGGCTACACCTTC. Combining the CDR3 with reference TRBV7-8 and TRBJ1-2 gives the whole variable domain GAGVSQSPRYKVAKRGQDVALRCDPISGHVSLFWYQQALGQGPEFLTYFQNEAQLDKSGLPSDRFFAERPEGSVSTLKIQRTQQEDSAVYLCASSLFSSDGYTFGSGTRLTVV.

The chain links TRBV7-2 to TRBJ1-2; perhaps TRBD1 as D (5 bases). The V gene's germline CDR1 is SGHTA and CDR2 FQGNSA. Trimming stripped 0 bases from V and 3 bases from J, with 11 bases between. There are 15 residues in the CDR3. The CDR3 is CASSLAAGVDYGYTF. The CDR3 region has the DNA TGTGCCAGCAGCTTAGCCGCGGGGGTGGACTATGGCTACACCTTC.

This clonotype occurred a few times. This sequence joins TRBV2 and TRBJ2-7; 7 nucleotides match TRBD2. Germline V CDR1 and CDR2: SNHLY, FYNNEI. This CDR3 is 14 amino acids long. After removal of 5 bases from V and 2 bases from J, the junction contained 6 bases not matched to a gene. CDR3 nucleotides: TGTGCCAGCAGTTGGGGGGGAGGGACCTACGAGCAGTACTTC. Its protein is CASSWGGGTYEQYF.

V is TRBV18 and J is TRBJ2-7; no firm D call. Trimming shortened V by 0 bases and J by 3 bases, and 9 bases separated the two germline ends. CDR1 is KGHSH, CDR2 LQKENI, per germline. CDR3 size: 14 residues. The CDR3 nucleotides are TGTGCCAGCTCACCACCGGGAAGGGTCTACGAGCAGTACTTC. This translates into CASSPPGRVYEQYF.

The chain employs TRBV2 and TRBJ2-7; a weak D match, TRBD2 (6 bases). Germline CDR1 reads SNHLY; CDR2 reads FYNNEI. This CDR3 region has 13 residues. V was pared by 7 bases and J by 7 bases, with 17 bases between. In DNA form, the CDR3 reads TGTGCCAGCACCCTCGGAGGAGGGACGGAGCAGTACGTC. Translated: CASTLGGGTEQYV.

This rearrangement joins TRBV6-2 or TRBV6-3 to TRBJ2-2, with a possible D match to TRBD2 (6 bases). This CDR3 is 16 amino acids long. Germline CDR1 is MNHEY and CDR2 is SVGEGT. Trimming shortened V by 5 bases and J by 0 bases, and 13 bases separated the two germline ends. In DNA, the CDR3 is TGTGCCAGCAGTCCGGTACTAGCCGCGAACACCGGGGAGCTGTTTTTT. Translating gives CASSPVLAANTGELFF.

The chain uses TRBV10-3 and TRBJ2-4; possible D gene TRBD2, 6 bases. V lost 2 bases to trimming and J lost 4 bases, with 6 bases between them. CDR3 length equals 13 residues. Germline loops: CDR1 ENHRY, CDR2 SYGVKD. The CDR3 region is CAISEGGKNIQYF. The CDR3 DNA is TGTGCCATCAGTGAGGGAGGGAAAAACATTCAGTACTTC.

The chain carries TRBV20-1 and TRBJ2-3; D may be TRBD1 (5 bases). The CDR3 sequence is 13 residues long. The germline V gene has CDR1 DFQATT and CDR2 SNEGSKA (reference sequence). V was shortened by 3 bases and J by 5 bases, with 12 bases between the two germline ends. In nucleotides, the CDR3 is TGCAGTGCTAGGGGGCCTTGGGGAGATACGCAGTATTTT. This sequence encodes CSARGPWGDTQYF.